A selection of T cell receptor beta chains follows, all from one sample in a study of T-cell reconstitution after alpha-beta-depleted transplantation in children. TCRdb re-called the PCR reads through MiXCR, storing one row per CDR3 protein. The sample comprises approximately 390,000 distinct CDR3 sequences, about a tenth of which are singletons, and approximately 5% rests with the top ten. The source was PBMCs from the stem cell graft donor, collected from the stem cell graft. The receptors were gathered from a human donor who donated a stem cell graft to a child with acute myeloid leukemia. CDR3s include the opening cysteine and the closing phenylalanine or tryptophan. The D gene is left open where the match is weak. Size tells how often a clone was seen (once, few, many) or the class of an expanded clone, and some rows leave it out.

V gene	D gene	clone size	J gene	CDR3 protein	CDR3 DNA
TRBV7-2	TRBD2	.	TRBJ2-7	CASSLLAGVSYEQYF	TGTGCCAGCAGCCTGCTAGCGGGAGTTAGCTACGAGCAGTACTTC
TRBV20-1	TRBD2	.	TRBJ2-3	CSAYLAGSSTDTQYF	TGCAGTGCCTATCTAGCGGGCTCTAGCACAGATACGCAGTATTTT
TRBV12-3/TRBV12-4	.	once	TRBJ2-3	CASSYIIQTSGTTDTQYF	TGTGCCAGCAGCTATATAATACAGACTAGTGGCACCACAGATACGCAGTATTTT
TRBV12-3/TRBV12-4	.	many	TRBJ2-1	CASSLAQGGRNEQFF	TGTGCCAGCAGTTTAGCCCAGGGCGGTCGGAATGAGCAGTTCTTC
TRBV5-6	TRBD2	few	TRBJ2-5	CASSLELAGVETQYF	TGTGCCAGCAGCTTGGAGTTAGCGGGAGTGGAGACCCAGTACTTC
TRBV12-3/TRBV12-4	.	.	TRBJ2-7	CASSFSQTYEQYF	TGTGCCAGCAGTTTCTCACAGACCTACGAGCAGTACTTC
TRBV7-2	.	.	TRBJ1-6	CASSLGPTISPLHF	TGTGCCAGCAGCTTGGGTCCAACCATTTCACCCCTCCACTTT
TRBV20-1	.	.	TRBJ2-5	CSARDPGGAQETQYF	TGCAGTGCTAGAGATCCGGGCGGAGCCCAAGAGACCCAGTACTTC
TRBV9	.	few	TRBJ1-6	CASSAAEAVSPLHF	TGTGCCAGCAGCGCGGCGGAGGCGGTCTCACCCCTCCACTTT
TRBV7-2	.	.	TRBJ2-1	CASRRHNEQFF	TGTGCCAGCAGGAGACACAATGAGCAGTTCTTC
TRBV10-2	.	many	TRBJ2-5	CASGSSSTPETQYF	TGCGCCAGCGGGTCTTCTAGCACCCCAGAGACCCAGTACTTC
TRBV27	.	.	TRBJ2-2	CASRTWFTGTGELFF	TGTGCCAGCAGGACATGGTTCACCGGCACCGGGGAGCTGTTTTTT
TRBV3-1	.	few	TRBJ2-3	CASSQDWGGGTDTQYF	TGTGCCAGCAGCCAAGACTGGGGAGGTGGCACAGATACGCAGTATTTT
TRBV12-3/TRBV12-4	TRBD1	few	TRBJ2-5	CASSPRLTIQGEYF	TGTGCCAGCAGCCCTAGACTGACTATCCAGGGGGAGTACTTC
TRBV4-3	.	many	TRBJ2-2	CASSQEVVANTGELFF	TGCGCCAGCAGCCAAGAAGTGGTAGCGAACACCGGGGAGCTGTTTTTT
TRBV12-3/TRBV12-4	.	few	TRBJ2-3	CASSTSGRDTQYF	TGTGCCAGCAGTACTAGTGGGCGAGATACGCAGTATTTT
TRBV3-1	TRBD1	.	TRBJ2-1	CASSKGASSNEQFF	TGTGCCAGCTCAAAGGGGGCGTCGTCCAATGAGCAGTTCTTC